The rows below give T cell receptor beta chains drawn from one sample of a study of shared clonotypes between healthy human individuals. Sequenced by immunoSEQ multiplex PCR; TCRdb stores in-frame clones only, minus some. Altogether about a million clones are present, under 80% being singletons, with the ten largest covering 1.4%. The specimen sequenced was memory CD4+ T cells sorted from blood. Source of these receptors: a man between 18 and 29 years old in good health. CDR3s include the opening cysteine and the closing phenylalanine or tryptophan. D genes are given only for firm matches. Size is omitted from some rows. Given values are once, few, many or a class for expanded clones.

CDR3 protein,CDR3 DNA,V gene,J gene,clone size,D gene
CASSNIVNYGYTF,TGTGCCAGCAGTAATATTGTTAACTATGGCTACACCTTC,TRBV6-5,TRBJ1-2,NA,NA
CASSLSATGKRGTEAFF,TGCGCCAGCAGCTTGTCGGCGACAGGGAAGCGGGGGACTGAAGCTTTCTTT,TRBV5-1,TRBJ1-1,once,TRBD1
CATRLGQTDYEQYF,TGTGCCACCAGACTGGGACAGACCGACTACGAGCAGTACTTC,TRBV6-5,TRBJ2-7,NA,TRBD1
CAWSVIGAQGEQYF,TGTGCCTGGAGTGTGATAGGGGCGCAAGGCGAGCAGTACTTC,TRBV30,TRBJ2-7,NA,NA
CASTGSYEQYF,TGTGCCAGCACGGGTAGCTACGAGCAGTACTTC,TRBV2,TRBJ2-7,NA,NA
CASSQDRGGGELFF,TGCGCCAGCAGCCAGGACAGGGGAGGCGGGGAGCTGTTTTTT,TRBV5-1,TRBJ2-2,once,TRBD1
CASSDWGGSEKLFF,TGTGCCAGCAGCGATTGGGGTGGGAGTGAAAAACTGTTTTTT,TRBV7-9,TRBJ1-4,NA,NA
CASSDVVQAFF,TGTGCCAGCAGTGACGTGGTGCAAGCTTTCTTT,TRBV2,TRBJ1-1,NA,NA
CASSLSPGSNTEAFF,TGCGCCAGCAGCTTGTCACCCGGCTCAAACACTGAAGCTTTCTTT,TRBV5-1,TRBJ1-1,few,NA
CASSFGPDGSSYNSPLHF,TGTGCCAGCAGCTTTGGTCCGGACGGCAGCTCCTATAATTCACCCCTCCACTTT,TRBV5-6,TRBJ1-6,NA,NA
CASNPSGGPYEQYF,TGTGCCAGCAACCCTAGCGGCGGGCCCTACGAGCAGTACTTC,TRBV7-2,TRBJ2-7,NA,TRBD2
CASSAATSGRARGYNEQFF,TGTGCCAGCAGTGCCGCGACTAGCGGGAGGGCCAGGGGGTACAATGAGCAGTTCTTC,TRBV6-1,TRBJ2-1,NA,TRBD2
CASSPLAGVTYEQYF,TGTGCCAGCAGCCCCCTAGCGGGGGTAACCTACGAGCAGTACTTC,TRBV9,TRBJ2-7,few,TRBD2
CASSSRAPGSGGELFF,TGTGCCAGCAGCTCCCGGGCACCAGGCTCTGGCGGGGAGCTGTTTTTT,TRBV11-3,TRBJ2-2,NA,NA
CASSPQGAHNSPLHF,TGTGCCAGCTCACCACAGGGGGCCCATAATTCACCCCTCCACTTT,TRBV18,TRBJ1-6,few,TRBD1
CAAGQRVDTQYF,TGTGCAGCGGGCCAGAGAGTCGATACGCAGTATTTT,TRBV6-1,TRBJ2-3,many,NA
CASSQSRTGSYEQYF,TGTGCCAGCAGCCAATCAAGGACCGGCTCCTACGAGCAGTACTTC,TRBV16,TRBJ2-7,few,NA
CASRALRGGGGEQQYF,TGTGCCAGCAGGGCGCTCAGGGGCGGAGGAGGGGAACAGCAGTACTTC,TRBV27,TRBJ2-7,NA,NA
CASSHGNLNSPLHF,TGTGCCAGCAGCCATGGGAACTTAAATTCACCCCTCCACTTT,TRBV7-9,TRBJ1-6,NA,NA
CASSVDSGGQPQHF,TGTGCCAGCAGCGTAGACTCTGGAGGTCAGCCCCAGCATTTT,TRBV9,TRBJ1-5,NA,NA
CASSPRTVYQETQYF,TGTGCCAGCAGCCCCCGGACAGTGTACCAAGAGACCCAGTACTTC,TRBV9,TRBJ2-5,NA,NA
CASTPLRAGGYTF,TGTGCCAGTACCCCGTTAAGGGCCGGAGGCTACACCTTC,TRBV19,TRBJ1-2,few,NA
CASSEWFSVNTEAFF,TGTGCCAGCAGTGAATGGTTCAGCGTGAACACTGAAGCTTTCTTT,TRBV2,TRBJ1-1,few,NA
CASSKDRADIQYF,TGTGCCAGCAGCAAGGACAGGGCGGACATTCAGTACTTC,TRBV5-6,TRBJ2-4,few,TRBD1
CASSPESGSSYEQYF,TGTGCCAGCTCACCTGAGAGCGGGAGCTCCTACGAGCAGTACTTC,TRBV18,TRBJ2-7,NA,TRBD2
CASSPQSGSANTGELFF,TGTGCCAGCAGCCCCCAGAGTGGCAGCGCGAACACCGGGGAGCTGTTTTTT,TRBV7-9,TRBJ2-2,NA,NA